This TCR beta chain was identified during a study of T cells in Graves' hyperthyroidism and ophthalmopathy. General observations from the study: The authors' 13 V-J model separated ophthalmopathy from stable hyperthyroidism. Blood held most thyroid clonotypes expanded above 0.001 frequency.

In making diagnoses, clinical symptoms, serum thyroxine and TRAb, thyroid ultrasound and orbital computed tomography were all used. The CDR3 is 14 residues long. Looked up from germline, CDR1 is SGHKS and CDR2 is YYEKEE (reference sequence). V was trimmed by 0 bases and J by 9 bases, leaving 16 bases between them. Amplification targeted TCR beta CDR3 regions from RNA transcripts. The HTBI primer set was used in a first-round RT-PCR of the TCR CDR3. TCRdb processed the multiplex PCR reads anew with MiXCR; each CDR3 protein has one entry. Altogether roughly 500,000 distinct CDR3 sequences are present, under 60% being singletons, with the ten largest covering 15% to 20%. In regard to this clonotype: Antigen: not known.

J is TRBJ2-7 and V is TRBV5-5; tentatively, D is TRBD2 (6 bases). The sequenced sample was peripheral blood or thyroid tissue (not recorded which). This receptor was obtained from an adult woman with Graves' disease, either hyperthyroidism or ophthalmopathy (not recorded which). CDR3 nucleotide sequence: TGTGCCAGCAGCTTGGAGGACGGGAGAGGCGGGCAGTACTTC. This gives the protein CASSLEDGRGGQYF.